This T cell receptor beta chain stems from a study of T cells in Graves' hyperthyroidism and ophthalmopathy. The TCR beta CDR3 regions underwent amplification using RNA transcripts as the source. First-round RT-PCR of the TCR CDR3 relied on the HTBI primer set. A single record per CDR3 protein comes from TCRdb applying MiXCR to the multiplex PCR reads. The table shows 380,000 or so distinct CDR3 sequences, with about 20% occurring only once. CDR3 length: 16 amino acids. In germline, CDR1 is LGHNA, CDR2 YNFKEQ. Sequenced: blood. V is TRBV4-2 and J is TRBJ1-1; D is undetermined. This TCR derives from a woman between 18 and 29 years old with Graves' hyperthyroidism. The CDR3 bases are TGTGTCTGCAGCCCCCCCATGGTGGGCTCGAACACTGAAGCTTTCTTT. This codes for CVCSPPMVGSNTEAFF.